This T cell receptor beta chain was obtained from a study of shared clonotypes between healthy human individuals (dated by TCRdb to the early 2020s). Some background on the complete study: A few men and a couple of women, aged 18 to 49 years, made up the cohort. Per donor, three plates each were used for CD4 naive and CD4 memory, two for CD8 naive, and one for CD8 memory. To estimate repertoire size and how much clonotypes are shared between individuals, the study performed deep sequencing of blood TCR repertoires from 4 to 6 healthy adults. Different laboratories and diverse techniques were used to prepare libraries and sequence TCR repertoires, to increase sequencing depth and limit assay-specific biases. Leukapheresis yielded between about 0.9 and 9.5 billion PBMCs per donor.

A word on this clone: Its antigen is unknown. One base away there is no much larger clone; base qualities are not given.

TCR CDR3 regions were amplified from genomic DNA by multiplex PCR using the deep immunoSEQ assay. For each cell subset, the extracted genomic DNA was distributed evenly across all wells of several immunoSEQ 96-well plates, and each plate served as one replicate. For sorted subsets, 150 to 200 ng genomic DNA, equal to some 30,000 T cell genomes, was loaded into each replicate PCR. Purified libraries were quantified with a Qubit 3.0 fluorometer, sized on a Bioanalyzer 2100, and re-quantified with the KAPA Library Quantification kit. Every immunoSEQ 96-well plate was sequenced on a separate single-read 150-cycle Illumina NextSeq 550 flow cell. Per the source publication's procedure: The immunoSEQ output contained only junctional sequences without quality scores, so filtering could not match that applied to full-length reads. To assign V/J genes and CDR3, sequences were annotated against IMGT germline references using PyIR, a Python wrapper for IgBLAST v1.9. Reads with weak V/J assignments (E-value above 1e-6), missing CDR3, stop codons, out-of-frame junctions, or ambiguous translated residues were removed. V3J clonotypes were defined as sequences sharing the same inferred V gene, J gene, and CDR3 amino acid sequence. Percentage overlap between repertoires was computed as shared unique clonotypes divided by the size of the smaller repertoire. RTK rarefaction, the Chao1 estimator, and Recon v2.1 estimates of unobserved clonotypes were used to assess repertoire richness. Generation probabilities were computed with OLGA for all TCRbeta clonotypes obtained by the gDNA method from a few donors. Sourced from immuneACCESS, this table was stored by TCRdb with only in-frame sequences that have V and J called. A share of the clones is absent; for the studies checked, an unresolved V gene accounts for under half, and the remainder has no known explanation. Clone size and V and J calls were adopted from that table, with D and trimming inferred from the DNA. Across this sample there are about 1 million clones, with about 75% seen only once. Around 1.5% of the sample goes to the ten largest clones.

V is cut by 3 bases and J by 5 bases, and the space between the germline ends is 16 bases. Taken from cysteine to phenylalanine, the CDR3 has 15 residues. Only the CDR3 DNA is retained, 45 bases long and in frame from the first base. The germline V gene (reference sequence) gives CDR1 as LNHDA and CDR2 as SQIVND. Results and caveats for the whole study, not just this receptor: Only blood was sampled, and tissue TCR repertoires likely differ from those in blood. When a handful of donors were compared, the shared fraction of clonotypes was roughly 5% for naive CD4, approximately 3.3% for naive CD8, more than 2% for memory CD4, and less than 0.5% for memory CD8. Rarefaction of sorted-subset datasets indicated incomplete sequencing despite the large sequencing depth. Because the study included only a small number of donors, the genetic and exposure-history diversity represented was limited. Pairwise subsampling led to the expectation that sequencing depth would affect the degree of clonotype sharing among donors. Clonotypes shared by all four sorted-subset donors showed higher generation probabilities than non-shared clonotypes. Naive subsets generally had larger estimated clonotype richness than memory subsets did.

Donors were healthy HIV-negative adults with no recently reported acute infections or vaccinations. Only Caucasian adults living in Nashville, Tennessee, USA were represented among the donors. CD4+ T cells were enriched through magnetic negative selection, after which naive cells were positively selected on CD45RA and the remaining negative fraction served as the memory subset. Blood was collected by leukapheresis, and PBMCs were isolated by Ficoll-Histopaque density gradient centrifugation and then cryopreserved in liquid nitrogen vapor phase. Analytical flow cytometry was used to check the purity and quantity of each magnetically sorted T cell population. From each sorted fraction, genomic DNA was isolated and quantified by UV absorbance on a Nanodrop 2000c.

Material: memory CD4+ T cells sorted from blood. The cell subset or site label, read with the paper, signifies: CD45RA-negative fraction. This chain is built from TRBV19 and TRBJ1-2, and TRBD1 may be the D gene, going by 6 matching bases. This TCR was sampled from a man younger than 30 in good health. The bases read TGTGCCAGTAGTATTTCGGGGGGCCAGTGGTATGGCTACACCTTC. Translated, this is CASSISGGQWYGYTF. With the rest looked up from the reference TRBV19 and TRBJ1-2 genes rather than sequenced, the full variable domain is DGGITQSPKYLFRKEGQNVTLSCEQNLNHDAMYWYRQDPGQGLRLIYYSQIVNDFQKGDIAEGYSVSREKKESFPLTVTSAQKNPTAFYLCASSISGGQWYGYTFGSGTRLTVV.